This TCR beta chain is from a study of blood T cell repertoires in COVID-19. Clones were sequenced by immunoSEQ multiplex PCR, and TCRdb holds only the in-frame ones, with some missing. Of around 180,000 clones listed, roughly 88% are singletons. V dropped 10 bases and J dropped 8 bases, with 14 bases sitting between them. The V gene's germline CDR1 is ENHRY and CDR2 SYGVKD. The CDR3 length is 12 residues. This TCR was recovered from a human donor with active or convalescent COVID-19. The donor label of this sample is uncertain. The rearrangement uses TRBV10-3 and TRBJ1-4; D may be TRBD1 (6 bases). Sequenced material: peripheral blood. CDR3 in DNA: TGTGCCACCGGCCCGGGACAAGAAAAACTGTTTTTT. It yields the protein CATGPGQEKLFF.